This passage covers 15 T cell receptor beta chains from one sample sequenced in a study of T cell repertoires in cytomegalovirus infection (dated by TCRdb to the late 2010s). The instrument was an Illumina HiSeq 1500. TCRdb itself trimmed the public reads at Q25 with fastp, ran MiXCR and retained productive beta chains. Each record represents a unique CDR3 protein, reported with the most common genes and DNA among its rows. In this sample the table shows around 440,000 distinct CDR3 sequences, about 11% of which occur a single time. Roughly 10% of the sample lies in the top ten. Input material: PBMCs. These receptors were taken from a human donor in good health (CMV status not recorded). Some clones in this sample may be carry-over from other donors' samples.

The sample holds many counts of this clonotype. This rearrangement joins TRBV27 to TRBJ2-5, with TRBD1 as a possible D gene (6 bases). Looked up from germline, CDR1 is MNHEY and CDR2 is SMNVEV (reference sequence). The CDR3 spans 13 residues. Trimming took 5 bases from V and 5 from J, leaving 12 bases between them. Written as DNA, the CDR3 is TGTGCCAGCAGTCTAAGGGACACTGAGACCCAGTACTTC. It translates to CASSLRDTETQYF.

This clonotype has more than one count but fewer than ten. The chain couples TRBV18 to TRBJ1-1; D is perhaps TRBD1 (5 bases). Germline V gene lookup returns CDR1 KGHSH and CDR2 LQKENI. This CDR3 has 14 residues. Trimming took 0 bases from V and 7 from J, leaving 12 bases between them. CDR3 protein: CASSPPSGQGEAFF. CDR3 nucleotides: TGTGCCAGCTCACCACCGTCCGGGCAGGGTGAAGCTTTCTTT.

The J gene is TRBJ1-1, the V gene TRBV29-1; D is ambiguous. The CDR3 spans 13 residues. Trimming shortened V by 4 bases and J by 1 base, and 10 bases separated the two germline ends. CDR1 is SQVTM and CDR2 is ANQGSEA in the germline V gene. The chain's CDR3 is CSVVYGANTEAFF. DNA of the CDR3: TGCAGCGTTGTTTACGGCGCGAACACTGAAGCTTTCTTT.

Many counts were recorded for this clonotype. V and J are TRBV5-5 and TRBJ1-2; the D is unclear. Per germline, CDR1 SGHKS and CDR2 YYEKEE (reference sequence). This CDR3 is 13 amino acids long. Trimming removed 4 bases at V and 8 bases at J, with 15 bases between. The CDR3 loop reads CASSVTGREGYTF. For the CDR3, the DNA is TGTGCCAGCAGCGTCACGGGCAGAGAGGGCTACACCTTC.

The chain recombines TRBV18 with TRBJ1-3, with 8 bases aligning to TRBD1. Germline trimming cut 2 bases from V and 4 bases from J; bases unmatched to any gene: 1. CDR1 and CDR2 from the germline V gene are KGHSH and LQKENI. The CDR3 contains 14 residues. The CDR3 DNA is TGTGCCAGCTCACCAGACAGGGGCGGAAACACCATATATTTT. Protein product: CASSPDRGGNTIYF.

This clonotype was detected ten times or more. This chain links TRBV7-9 with TRBJ2-7; D may be TRBD1 (6 bases). V shed 2 bases and J shed 7 bases, with 18 bases lying between them. Germline-derived CDR1 and CDR2 are SEHNR and FQNEAQ (reference sequence). The CDR3 extends over 15 amino acids. CDR3 DNA: TGTGCCAGCAGCTTAAATCGGGACACCCTGGGGGAGCAGTACTTC. Amino acid sequence: CASSLNRDTLGEQYF.

At least ten counts were recorded for this clonotype. V usage is TRBV7-9 and J usage is TRBJ1-2; 9 bases are shared with TRBD1. Trimming removed 5 bases from V and 7 bases from J; junction bases left unmatched: 11. The CDR3 has 15 residues. Germline-derived CDR1 and CDR2 are SEHNR and FQNEAQ (reference sequence). DNA of the CDR3: TGTGCCAGCAGCGAACCCGGGACAGGGCTCGGTGGCTACACCTTC. Protein: CASSEPGTGLGGYTF.

This clonotype was seen repeatedly, ten times or more. This sequence joins TRBV5-1 and TRBJ2-3, with 8 bases identical to TRBD1. The germline CDR1 and CDR2 sequences are SGHRS and YFSETQ. The V gene end was trimmed by 4 bases and the J gene end by 0 bases; junction bases not matched to a gene: 7. CDR3 length: 16 amino acids. The CDR3 DNA reads TGCGCCAGCAGCCCAGGGACAGGCAGGAGCACAGATACGCAGTATTTT. Amino acid sequence: CASSPGTGRSTDTQYF.

This clonotype was detected many times. The V gene is TRBV20-1, the J gene TRBJ2-3; 7 bases line up with TRBD1. Germline lookup yields CDR1 DFQATT and CDR2 SNEGSKA (reference sequence). This CDR3 has 13 amino acids. V lost 4 bases, J lost 3 bases, and 4 bases stayed unmatched. The CDR3 here is CSAKLQGTDTQYF. CDR3 sequence (DNA): TGCAGTGCTAAACTACAGGGGACAGATACGCAGTATTTT.

At least ten counts were recorded for this clonotype. V usage is TRBV28 and J usage is TRBJ2-3; 8 nucleotides line up with TRBD2. V was clipped by 3 bases and J by 2 bases; unmatched bases: 4. The CDR3 totals 15 residues. Looked up from germline, CDR1 is MDHEN and CDR2 is SYDVKM. This chain's CDR3 is CASSFGREDTDTQYF. In nucleotides, the CDR3 is TGTGCCAGCAGTTTCGGGCGGGAGGACACAGATACGCAGTATTTT.

There are many counts of this clonotype. The chain carries TRBV11-2 and TRBJ1-5, with D unresolved. Germline V gene lookup returns CDR1 SGHAT and CDR2 FQNNGV. V lost 5 bases to trimming and J lost 4 bases, with 9 bases between them. This CDR3 is 13 amino acids long. The CDR3, as DNA: TGTGCCAGCAGCGCCCAAAGAAATCAGCCCCAGCATTTT. It specifies CASSAQRNQPQHF.

This chain joins TRBV20-1 and TRBJ1-2; D is possibly TRBD1 (6 bases). Germline V lookup: CDR1 DFQATT, CDR2 SNEGSKA (reference sequence). The CDR3 sequence is 11 residues long. Trimming removed 8 bases from V and 6 bases from J, with 13 bases in between. CDR3 coding DNA: TGCAGTTTCGGACAGTCCAATGGCTACACCTTC. Protein sequence: CSFGQSNGYTF.

This clonotype was seen only a few times. V gene TRBV27 combines with J gene TRBJ2-3, with 7 nucleotides matching TRBD2. Trimming removed 8 bases from V and 1 base from J; junction bases left unmatched: 15. Germline assignment: CDR1 MNHEY and CDR2 SMNVEV (reference sequence). The CDR3 sequence is 17 residues long. The CDR3 protein is CASSPLAGAVGTDTQYF. The CDR3, as DNA: TGTGCCAGCTCGCCCCTTGCGGGAGCGGTCGGCACAGATACGCAGTATTTT.

V and J are TRBV20-1 and TRBJ1-5; D gene uncertain. The CDR3 loop spans 15 amino acids. Trimming shortened V by 0 bases and J by 5 bases, and 14 bases separated the two germline ends. Germline CDR1 and CDR2: DFQATT and SNEGSKA (reference sequence). CDR3 nucleotide sequence: TGCAGTGCTAGAGATCTGGGGAGGTACGATCAGCCCCAGCATTTT. Amino acid sequence: CSARDLGRYDQPQHF.

This clonotype was detected only a few times. The V and J genes are TRBV9 and TRBJ2-3; D is undetermined. The germline V gene has CDR1 SGDLS and CDR2 YYNGEE. V lost 3 bases to trimming and J lost 6 bases, with 20 bases between them. This CDR3 has 16 amino acids. Written as DNA, the CDR3 is TGTGCCAGCAGCGACTCCCCAGGACGTGTTTCGGATACGCAGTATTTT. This gives the protein CASSDSPGRVSDTQYF.